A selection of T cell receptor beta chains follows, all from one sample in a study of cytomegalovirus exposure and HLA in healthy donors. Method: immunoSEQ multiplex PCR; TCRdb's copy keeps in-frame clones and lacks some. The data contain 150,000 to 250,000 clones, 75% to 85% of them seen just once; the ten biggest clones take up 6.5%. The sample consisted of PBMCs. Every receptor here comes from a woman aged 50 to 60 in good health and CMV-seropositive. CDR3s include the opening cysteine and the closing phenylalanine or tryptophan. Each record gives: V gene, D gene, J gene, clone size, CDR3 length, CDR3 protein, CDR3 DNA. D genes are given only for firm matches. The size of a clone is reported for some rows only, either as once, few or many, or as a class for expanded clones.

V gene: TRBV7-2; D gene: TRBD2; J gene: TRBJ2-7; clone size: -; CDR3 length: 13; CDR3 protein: CASRGTSGYEQYF; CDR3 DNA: TGTGCCAGCAGGGGGACTAGCGGCTACGAGCAGTACTTC
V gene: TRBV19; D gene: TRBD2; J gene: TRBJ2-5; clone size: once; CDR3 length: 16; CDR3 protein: CASSIGTSVKRETQYF; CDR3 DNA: TGTGCCAGTAGTATAGGGACTAGCGTGAAGAGAGAGACCCAGTACTTC
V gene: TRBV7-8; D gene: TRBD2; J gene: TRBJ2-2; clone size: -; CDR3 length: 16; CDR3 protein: CASSLGTSGVTGELFF; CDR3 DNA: TGTGCCAGCAGCTTAGGGACTAGCGGGGTTACCGGGGAGCTGTTTTTT
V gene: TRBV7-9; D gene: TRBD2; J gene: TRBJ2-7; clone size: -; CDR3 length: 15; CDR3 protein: CSSSLGLAGVAEQYF; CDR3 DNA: TGTTCCAGCAGCCTGGGACTAGCGGGAGTCGCAGAGCAGTACTTC
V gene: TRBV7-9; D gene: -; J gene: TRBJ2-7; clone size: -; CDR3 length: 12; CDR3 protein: CASSSSVYEQYF; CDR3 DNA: TGTGCCAGCAGCTCCTCGGTCTACGAGCAGTACTTC
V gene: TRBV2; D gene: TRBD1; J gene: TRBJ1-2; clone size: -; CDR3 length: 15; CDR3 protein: CASSEWDRVNYGYTF; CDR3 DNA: TGTGCCAGCAGTGAATGGGACAGGGTTAACTATGGCTACACCTTC
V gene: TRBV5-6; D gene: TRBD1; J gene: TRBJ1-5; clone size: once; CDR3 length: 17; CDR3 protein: CASSADRSITIDQPQHF; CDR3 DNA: TGTGCCAGCAGCGCGGACAGGAGTATTACAATTGATCAGCCCCAGCATTTT
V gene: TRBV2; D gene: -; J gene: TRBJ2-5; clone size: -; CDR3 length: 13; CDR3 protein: CASKDSNQETQYF; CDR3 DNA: TGTGCCAGCAAAGACAGCAATCAAGAGACCCAGTACTTC
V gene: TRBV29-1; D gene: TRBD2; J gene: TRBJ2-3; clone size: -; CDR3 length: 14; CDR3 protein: CSVEAGGTTDTQYF; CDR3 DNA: TGCAGCGTTGAAGCGGGAGGAACCACAGATACGCAGTATTTT
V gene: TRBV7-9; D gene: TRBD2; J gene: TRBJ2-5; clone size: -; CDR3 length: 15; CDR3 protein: CASSFLAGGPREQYF; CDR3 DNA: TGTGCCAGCAGCTTTTTAGCGGGAGGGCCGCGAGAGCAGTACTTC
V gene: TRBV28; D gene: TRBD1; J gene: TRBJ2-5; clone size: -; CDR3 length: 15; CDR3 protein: CASSLRTGGQETQYF; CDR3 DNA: TGTGCCAGCAGTTTACGGACAGGGGGCCAAGAGACCCAGTACTTC
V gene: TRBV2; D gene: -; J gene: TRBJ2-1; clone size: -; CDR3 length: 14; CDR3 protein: CASSGQKLWSEQFF; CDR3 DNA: TGTGCCAGCAGTGGTCAGAAGCTTTGGAGTGAGCAGTTCTTC
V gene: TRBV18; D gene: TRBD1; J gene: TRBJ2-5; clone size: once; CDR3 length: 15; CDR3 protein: CASSPRTGAEETQYF; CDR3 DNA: TGTGCCAGCTCACCGCGGACAGGGGCGGAAGAGACCCAGTACTTC
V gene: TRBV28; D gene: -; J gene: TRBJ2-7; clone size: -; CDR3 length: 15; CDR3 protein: CASRGGASPGDEQYF; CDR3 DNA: TGTGCCAGCAGGGGCGGGGCTTCACCGGGGGACGAGCAGTACTTC
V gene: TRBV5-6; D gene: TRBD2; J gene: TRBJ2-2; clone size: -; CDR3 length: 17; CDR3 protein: CASSLRLAGSYTGELFF; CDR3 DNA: TGTGCCAGCAGCTTACGCTTAGCGGGGAGCTACACCGGGGAGCTGTTTTTT
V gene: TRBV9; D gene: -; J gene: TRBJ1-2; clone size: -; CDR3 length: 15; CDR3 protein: CASTAAGILVCGYTF; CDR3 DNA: TGTGCCAGCACCGCGGCGGGGATATTAGTGTGTGGCTACACCTTC
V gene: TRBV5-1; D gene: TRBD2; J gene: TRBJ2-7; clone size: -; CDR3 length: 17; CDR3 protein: CASSLEGTSGPTYEQYF; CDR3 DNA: TGCGCCAGCAGCTTGGAGGGGACTAGCGGACCTACCTACGAGCAGTACTTC
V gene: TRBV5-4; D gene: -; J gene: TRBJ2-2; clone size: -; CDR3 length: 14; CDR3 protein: CASSSAGNTGELFF; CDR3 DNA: TGTGCCAGCAGCTCGGCAGGGAACACCGGGGAGCTGTTTTTT
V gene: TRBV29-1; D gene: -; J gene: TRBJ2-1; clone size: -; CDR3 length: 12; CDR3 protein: CSVEAAYNEQFF; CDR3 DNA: TGCAGCGTTGAGGCAGCCTACAATGAGCAGTTCTTC
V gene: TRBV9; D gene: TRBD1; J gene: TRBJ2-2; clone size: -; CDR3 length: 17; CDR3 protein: CASSVRQGARGTGELFF; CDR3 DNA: TGTGCCAGCAGCGTACGCCAGGGGGCGCGCGGCACCGGGGAGCTGTTTTTT
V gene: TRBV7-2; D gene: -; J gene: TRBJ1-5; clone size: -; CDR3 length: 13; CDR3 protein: CASSFREAQPQHF; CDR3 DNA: TGTGCCAGCAGCTTTCGGGAGGCCCAGCCCCAGCATTTT
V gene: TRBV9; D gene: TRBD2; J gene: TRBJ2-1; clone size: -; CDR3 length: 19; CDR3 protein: CASSPGGLAGVPSYNEQFF; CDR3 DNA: TGTGCCAGCAGCCCCGGGGGGCTAGCGGGAGTCCCTTCCTACAATGAGCAGTTCTTC